Following are 27 T cell receptor beta chains from one sample sequenced in a study of blood T cells in healthy people across ages. A sample-barcoded 5' primer and a J-beta primer mix were used in a second PCR of roughly 7 to 11 cycles. A single record per CDR3 protein comes from TCRdb applying MiXCR to the 5' RACE reads. Among fewer than 1,000,000 distinct CDR3 sequences listed, around 43% were seen once. The sequenced material came from blood. Source of these receptors: a man in his sixties in good health.

J is TRBJ1-2 and V is TRBV20-1, with D possibly matching TRBD1 (6 bases). Per germline, CDR1 DFQATT and CDR2 SNEGSKA (reference sequence). This CDR3 region has 14 residues. Trimming took 6 bases from V and 2 from J, leaving 16 bases between them. The CDR3 here is CSATQGTTNYGYTF. The CDR3 bases are TGCAGTGCAACGCAGGGGACCACAAACTATGGCTACACCTTC.

This clonotype was counted many times. The chain is built from TRBV7-2 and TRBJ2-1; D not certain. Germline CDR1 and CDR2: SGHTA and FQGNSA. The CDR3 loop spans 12 amino acids. V gave up 4 bases and J gave up 9 bases, with 10 bases separating them. The CDR3 is CASSSYLGEQFF. The CDR3, as DNA: TGTGCCAGCAGCTCGTATCTGGGTGAGCAGTTCTTC.

As regards this clonotype: One end of the junction is discordant with germline, which a read error may explain. The chain employs TRBV7-9 and TRBJ1-2, with TRBD1 identical over 7 bases. Germline-derived CDR1 and CDR2 are SEHNR and FQNEAQ (reference sequence). The CDR3 length is 15 residues. As DNA, the CDR3 is TGTGCCAGCAGCTTAGCCGGGACAGAGGGAGGTGGCTACAACTTC. It specifies CASSLAGTEGGGYNF.

This sequence joins TRBV12-3 or TRBV12-4 and TRBJ1-2; D ambiguous. This CDR3 is built from 13 residues. V was clipped by 5 bases and J by 5 bases, with 12 bases between them. The CDR3 DNA sequence: TGTGCCAGCAGTAAGGCGGGTTCATATGGCTACACCTTC. Its translation: CASSKAGSYGYTF.

This clonotype was seen a few times. Here the CDR3 reads CSATHAETQYF. CDR3 DNA: TGCAGTGCTACGCACGCAGAGACCCAGTACTTC. This chain joins TRBV20-1 and TRBJ2-5; D is ambiguous. Germline CDR1 is DFQATT and CDR2 is SNEGSKA (reference sequence). Trimming shortened V by 4 bases and J by 4 bases, and 7 bases separated the two germline ends. The CDR3 loop spans 11 amino acids.

The chain recombines TRBV4-3 with TRBJ1-1; possibly TRBD1 for D (5 bases). Germline CDR1 is LGHNA and CDR2 is YSLEER. V lost 3 bases to trimming and J lost 3 bases, with 14 bases between them. The CDR3 totals 15 residues. The CDR3 region is CASSQAGRQYTEAFF. CDR3 in DNA: TGCGCCAGCAGCCAGGCGGGACGACAGTACACTGAAGCTTTCTTT.

This clonotype was counted many times. This chain connects TRBV12-3 or TRBV12-4 to TRBJ2-7; no clear D. The germline V and J ends were trimmed by 6 bases and 2 bases, with 14 bases remaining between them. The CDR3 sequence is 14 residues long. The DNA of the CDR3 is TGTGCCAGCAGCTCTCAGACTTCCCCCTACGAGCAGTACTTC. The encoded protein is CASSSQTSPYEQYF.

This clonotype was counted ten times or more. The rearrangement links TRBV24-1 to TRBJ2-1, with TRBD1 identical over 12 bases. CDR1 and CDR2 (germline): KGHDR, SFDVKD. This CDR3 spans 18 amino acids. With V trimmed by 6 bases and J by 4 bases, 12 bases remained unmatched. The CDR3 DNA follows: TGTGCCACCAGTTCAGTAGATGGGACAGGGGGCGCATACAATGAGCAGTTCTTC. Translated: CATSSVDGTGGAYNEQFF.

This clonotype was recorded a few times. This chain links TRBV18 with TRBJ2-5, with D hard to call. The J call may be wrong; the DNA end is better matched by TRBJ2-7. The CDR3 runs to 13 residues. CDR1 and CDR2 from the germline V gene are KGHSH and LQKENI. CDR3 sequence reads: CASSPLTPDEQYF. DNA for the CDR3: TGTGCCAGCTCACCTCTAACACCCGACGAGCAGTACTTC.

This clonotype was found a few times. The chain has TRBV10-3 and TRBJ1-6; the match to TRBD1 covers 8 bases. The trim removed 7 bases at V and 9 bases at J, leaving 5 bases unmatched. Germline-derived CDR1 and CDR2 are ENHRY and SYGVKD. The CDR3 runs to 13 residues. Written as DNA, the CDR3 is TGTGCCATCACCGGGACAGGACGTTCACCCCTCCACTTT. Its protein is CAITGTGRSPLHF.

The chain carries TRBV10-3 and TRBJ1-2, with D possibly being TRBD1 (6 bases). V gave up 0 bases and J gave up 0 bases, with 11 bases separating them. Germline CDR1 ENHRY, CDR2 SYGVKD. The CDR3 sequence is 16 residues long. CDR3 amino acids: CAISESPTGTNYGYTF. The CDR3 nucleotides read TGTGCCATCAGTGAGTCACCGACAGGAACTAACTATGGCTACACCTTC.

This clonotype was detected a few times. The V and J genes are TRBV7-2 and TRBJ2-1; D perhaps matches TRBD2 (5 bases). The J call is doubtful: the DNA matches TRBJ2-7 better. Looked up from germline, CDR1 is SGHTA and CDR2 is FQGNSA. The CDR3 covers 17 residues. CDR3 residues: CASSLFSGFSSYNEQYF. As DNA, the CDR3 is TGTGCCAGCAGCTTATTCAGCGGTTTCAGCTCCTACAATGAGCAGTACTTC.

The rearrangement joins TRBV6-2 or TRBV6-3 to TRBJ2-5; D may be TRBD1 (5 bases). V lost 3 bases and J lost 0, with 8 bases in between. The CDR3 runs to 14 residues. Germline CDR1 MNHEY, CDR2 SVGEGT. The CDR3 loop is CASSYAQDQETQYF. CDR3 coding DNA: TGTGCCAGCAGTTATGCACAGGACCAAGAGACCCAGTACTTC.

The chain recombines TRBV5-1 with TRBJ1-4; 7 positions agree with TRBD1. This CDR3 spans 16 amino acids. The J segment lost 0 bases and the V segment lost 4 bases, leaving 6 bases of the junction unmatched. CDR1 and CDR2 (germline): SGHRS, YFSETQ. The CDR3 is CASSTTGLATNEKLFF. CDR3 bases: TGCGCCAGCAGCACGACAGGGTTAGCAACTAATGAAAAACTGTTTTTT.

About this clonotype itself: The junction departs from the called germline gene at one end, perhaps through a read error. The genes are TRBV4-1 and TRBJ2-7; D perhaps matches TRBD2 (7 bases). CDR3 length equals 16 residues. Germline V CDR1 and CDR2: MGHRA, YSYEKL. CDR3 in amino acids: CACSQEGGAGSYEQYF. CDR3 nucleotide sequence: TGCGCCTGCAGCCAAGAGGGGGGGGCAGGAAGCTACGAGCAGTACTTC.

The chain uses TRBV7-9 and TRBJ2-1; TRBD1 might be the D (5 bases). Germline values: CDR1 SEHNR, CDR2 FQNEAQ (reference sequence). V was trimmed by 1 base and J by 8 bases, leaving 15 bases between them. The CDR3 is 15 amino acids. The CDR3 DNA follows: TGTGCCAGCAGCTTAGAGGGGAAAGGGTTGGATGAGCAGTTCTTC. Its protein product is CASSLEGKGLDEQFF.

This rearrangement joins TRBV6-1 to TRBJ2-4; the match to TRBD2 covers 8 bases. V gave up 5 bases and J gave up 0 bases; unmatched junction bases: 15. Per the germline V gene, CDR1 is MNHNS and CDR2 is SASEGT. The CDR3 has 19 amino acids. The CDR3 loop is CASSPSTGGAILAKNIQYF. Written as DNA, the CDR3 is TGTGCCAGCAGTCCGTCTACGGGGGGGGCTATATTAGCCAAAAACATTCAGTACTTC.

This clonotype was counted a few times. V gene TRBV20-1 combines with J gene TRBJ2-3; D unresolved. Germline assignment: CDR1 DFQATT and CDR2 SNEGSKA (reference sequence). The CDR3 length is 15 residues. The V end was cut by 0 bases, the J end by 2 bases, with 12 bases between. The CDR3 DNA follows: TGCAGTGCTAGAGATTGGGGTGGGTCCACAGATACGCAGTATTTT. Translating gives CSARDWGGSTDTQYF.

In its sample, this clonotype was seen a few times. V is TRBV11-3 and J is TRBJ2-3; D gene unclear. The CDR3 runs 12 residues. Trimming cost V 4 bases and J 4 bases, with 6 bases left between them. Per the germline V gene, CDR1 is SGHNT and CDR2 is YENEEA. The CDR3 nucleotides are TGTGCCAGCAGCTCAGACGCAGATACGCAGTATTTT. It encodes CASSSDADTQYF.

The rearrangement joins TRBV5-4 to TRBJ2-1; D ambiguous. Trimming shortened V by 5 bases and J by 10 bases, and 10 bases separated the two germline ends. CDR1 and CDR2 from the germline V gene are SGHNT and YYREEE (reference sequence). The CDR3 covers 11 residues. CDR3 protein: CASSLKLEQFF. As DNA, the CDR3 is TGTGCCAGCAGTCTCAAGCTAGAGCAGTTCTTC.

V is TRBV7-2 and J is TRBJ1-2; 8 bases are shared with TRBD1. Trimming took 8 bases from V and 4 from J; bases not matched to a gene: 12. The CDR3 spans 15 residues. CDR1 SGHTA and CDR2 FQGNSA come from the germline V gene. The CDR3 sequence: CASGSFQGASYGYTF. CDR3 sequence (DNA): TGTGCCAGCGGCTCCTTTCAGGGGGCGTCCTATGGCTACACCTTC.

The V and J genes are TRBV7-8 and TRBJ1-2; D remains ambiguous. This CDR3 has 14 amino acids. V was trimmed by 4 bases and J by 1 base, leaving 10 bases between them. Germline loops: CDR1 SGHVS, CDR2 FQNEAQ. The CDR3 region has the DNA TGTGCCAGCAGCTCTGGCGGGGATAACTATGGCTACACCTTC. It encodes CASSSGGDNYGYTF.

The chain recombines TRBV29-1 with TRBJ2-3; D may be TRBD1 or TRBD2 (6 bases each). V was clipped by 3 bases and J by 5 bases, with 21 bases between them. Germline-derived CDR1 and CDR2 are SQVTM and ANQGSEA. CDR3 size: 16 residues. CDR3 in amino acids: CSVEGGGQGTIDTQYF. CDR3 nucleotide sequence: TGCAGCGTTGAGGGAGGTGGGCAGGGGACGATAGATACGCAGTATTTT.

The V call is TRBV7-6, the J call TRBJ2-5; D unclear. Trimming removed 3 bases from V and 5 bases from J, with 10 bases in between. In germline, CDR1 is SGHVS, CDR2 FNYEAQ. The CDR3 runs 13 residues. For the CDR3, the DNA is TGTGCCAGCAGCTTGGCTATACCGGAGACCCAGTACTTC. Protein product: CASSLAIPETQYF.

This clonotype was seen a few times. The chain employs TRBV5-1 and TRBJ2-7; maybe TRBD2 (5 bases). This CDR3 is 14 amino acids long. Germline-derived CDR1 and CDR2 are SGHRS and YFSETQ. Trimming left V 2 bases short and J 7 bases short, with 16 bases between. CDR3: CASSFPLEGKEQYF. For the CDR3, the DNA is TGCGCCAGCAGCTTTCCGCTAGAGGGAAAGGAGCAGTACTTC. Complete variable domain (other parts from reference TRBV5-1 and TRBJ2-7): KAGVTQTPRYLIKTRGQQVTLSCSPISGHRSVSWYQQTPGQGLQFLFEYFSETQRNKGNFPGRFSGRQFSNSRSEMNVSTLELGDSALYLCASSFPLEGKEQYFGPGTRLTVT.

A few counts support this clonotype. The V gene is TRBV29-1, the J gene TRBJ1-5; possible D gene TRBD1, 5 bases. The CDR3 consists of 12 residues. Germline CDR1 reads SQVTM; CDR2 reads ANQGSEA. The V and J ends lost 7 bases and 3 bases respectively, with 10 bases between them. DNA for the CDR3: TGCAGCGCCGGGGGGATCAATCAGCCCCAGCATTTT. This encodes CSAGGINQPQHF. Supplemented by reference TRBV29-1 and TRBJ1-5, the full variable domain reads SAVISQKPSRDICQRGTSLTIQCQVDSQVTMMFWYRQQPGQSLTLIATANQGSEATYESGFVIDKFPISRPNLTFSTLTVSNMSPEDSSIYLCSAGGINQPQHFGDGTRLSIL.

CDR3 residues: CASSLGQGPQGEQYF. The CDR3 DNA reads as TGTGCCAGCAGCTTGGGGCAGGGGCCTCAAGGCGAGCAGTACTTC. This chain joins TRBV5-5 and TRBJ2-7; tentatively, D is TRBD1 (6 bases). This CDR3 has 15 amino acids. The V end was cut by 0 bases, the J end by 6 bases, with 16 bases between. Germline assignment: CDR1 SGHKS and CDR2 YYEKEE (reference sequence).